The sequence of this T cell receptor (beta chain) was determined in a study of blood T cell repertoires in COVID-19. At the level of the study: COVID-19 samples collected from the United States, Italy and Spain covered acute and convalescent phases. Sources were T cells, B-cell-depleted T cells, or PBMCs; the material itself was cDNA or gDNA.

Original handling: Amplification with reference gene primers provided the estimates of nucleated cell counts. Using immunoSEQ multiplex PCR, the repertoire was profiled, and TCRdb retains in-frame clones only, with some absent. Clone size and V and J calls were adopted from that table, with D and trimming inferred from the DNA. The sample contains roughly 69,000 clones, roughly 76% of which appear only once. The CDR3 totals 15 residues. Germline V gene sequence: CDR1 LNHDA, CDR2 SQIVND (reference sequence). V lost 10 bases, J lost 0 bases, and 12 bases stayed unmatched. The chain has TRBV19 and TRBJ2-7; TRBD2 aligns across 7 bases. The sequencing sample was made of peripheral blood. This TCR came from a human donor in a cohort sampled during active COVID-19. CDR3: CATSGRAHRSYEQYF. CDR3 bases: TGTGCCACCTCGGGGAGGGCCCACCGCTCCTACGAGCAGTACTTC.